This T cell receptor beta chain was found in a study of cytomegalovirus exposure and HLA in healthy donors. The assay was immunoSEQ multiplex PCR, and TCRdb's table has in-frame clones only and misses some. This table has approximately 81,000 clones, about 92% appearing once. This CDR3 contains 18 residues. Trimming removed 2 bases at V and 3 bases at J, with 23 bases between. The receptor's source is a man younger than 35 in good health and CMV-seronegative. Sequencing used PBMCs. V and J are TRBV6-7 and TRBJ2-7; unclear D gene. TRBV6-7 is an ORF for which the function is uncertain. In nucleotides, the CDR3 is TGTGCCAGCAGTTACCGCGTTATGGGTCTCCAGCGATTCTACGAGCAGTACTTC. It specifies CASSYRVMGLQRFYEQYF.